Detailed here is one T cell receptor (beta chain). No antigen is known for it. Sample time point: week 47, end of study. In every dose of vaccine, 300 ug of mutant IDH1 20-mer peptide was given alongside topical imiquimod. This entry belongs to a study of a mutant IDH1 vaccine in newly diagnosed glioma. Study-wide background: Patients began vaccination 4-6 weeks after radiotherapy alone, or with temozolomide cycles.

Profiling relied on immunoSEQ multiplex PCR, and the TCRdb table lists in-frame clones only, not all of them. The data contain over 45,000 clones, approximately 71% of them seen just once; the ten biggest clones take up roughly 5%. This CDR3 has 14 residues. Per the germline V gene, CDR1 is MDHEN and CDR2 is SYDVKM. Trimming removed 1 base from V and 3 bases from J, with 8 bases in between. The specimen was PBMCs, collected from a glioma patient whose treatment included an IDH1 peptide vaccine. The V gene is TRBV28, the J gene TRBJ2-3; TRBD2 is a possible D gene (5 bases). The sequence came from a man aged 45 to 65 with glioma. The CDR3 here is CASSLSPGTDTQYF. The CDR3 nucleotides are TGTGCCAGCAGTTTATCACCGGGAACAGATACGCAGTATTTT.